The 20 T cell receptor beta chains given below trace back to one sample, sequenced in a study of T cells after yellow fever vaccination. TCRdb re-analysed the 5' RACE reads in MiXCR, keeping a single row per CDR3 protein. The table lists around 330,000 distinct CDR3 sequences, roughly 4% of them singletons. The specimen comprised PBMCs, sampled on the day of the yellow fever booster vaccination. These receptors all stem from a man between 18 and 35 years old who received the YFV17D yellow fever vaccine.

The chain is built from TRBV20-1 and TRBJ2-3; the match to TRBD2 covers 14 bases. Germline CDR1 and CDR2: DFQATT and SNEGSKA (reference sequence). V dropped 2 bases and J dropped 1; count of bases not matched to a gene: 5. This CDR3 has 17 residues. CDR3 DNA: TGCAGTGCTAGATCCCCGGGACTAGCGGGGGGCACAGATACGCAGTATTTT. It yields the protein CSARSPGLAGGTDTQYF.

This clonotype was seen repeatedly, ten times or more. The chain carries TRBV15 and TRBJ2-7, with 10 bases that match TRBD1. CDR3 size: 16 residues. The germline CDR1 and CDR2 sequences are LNHNV and YYDKDF (reference sequence). V gave up 6 bases and J gave up 7 bases; unmatched junction bases: 15. CDR3 amino acids: CATRGTLGTGDYEQYF. CDR3 DNA sequence: TGTGCCACCAGGGGAACCCTTGGGACAGGGGATTATGAGCAGTACTTC.

This clonotype was seen only a few times. This sequence joins TRBV7-8 and TRBJ2-2, with D hard to call. CDR1 is SGHVS and CDR2 is FQNEAQ in the germline V gene. This CDR3 is 14 amino acids long. Trimming pared 5 bases from V and 1 base from J, leaving 8 bases between. The CDR3 DNA is TGTGCCAGCAGCCCTAGAGAGAACACCGGGGAGCTGTTTTTT. Translated, it gives CASSPRENTGELFF.

Worth noting for this clonotype: At one end, the junction sequence differs from germline, possibly due to a read error. The gene calls are TRBV20-1 and TRBJ2-5; D is possibly TRBD2 (5 bases). Germline CDR1 and CDR2: DFQATT and SNEGSKA (reference sequence). The length of the CDR3 is 15 residues. The CDR3 DNA is TGCAGTGCTAGTCGGCTGAGGGCGGTCCAAGAGACCGAGTACTTC. This codes for CSASRLRAVQETEYF.

V gene TRBV23-1 combines with J gene TRBJ2-7; 9 positions match TRBD1. TRBV23-1 is known as an ORF, though its function is uncertain. The CDR3 has 16 amino acids. J gave up 4 bases and V 10 bases, and 17 bases lay outside the gene matches. The CDR3 region is CATTRGGQGMGYEQYV. The CDR3 DNA reads as TGCGCCACCACTCGCGGAGGACAGGGGATGGGATACGAGCAGTACGTC.

This clonotype occurred many times. This sequence joins TRBV5-1 and TRBJ2-1; D gene ambiguous. The CDR3 is 15 amino acids. The V end was cut by 0 bases, the J end by 3 bases, with 10 bases between. Looked up from germline, CDR1 is SGHRS and CDR2 is YFSETQ. CDR3 in DNA: TGCGCCAGCAGCTTGGAAGGCCCAGACTACAATGAGCAGTTCTTC. As protein: CASSLEGPDYNEQFF.

The chain combines TRBV18 with TRBJ2-7; D gene ambiguous. Trimming took off 2 bases at V and 1 base at J, with 6 bases between the two ends. The germline V gene has CDR1 KGHSH and CDR2 LQKENI. The length of the CDR3 is 13 residues. CDR3 loop: CASSPTLSYEQYV. The CDR3 DNA sequence: TGTGCCAGCTCACCAACTCTTTCCTACGAGCAGTACGTC.

Only a few counts were recorded for this clonotype. The J gene is TRBJ2-1, the V gene TRBV6-2 or TRBV6-3, with D possibly being TRBD2 (6 bases). The CDR3 covers 14 residues. Deletions cut 4 bases from V and 5 bases from J, with 12 bases between. Germline-derived CDR1 and CDR2 are MNHEY and SVGEGT. CDR3 sequence (DNA): TGTGCCAGCAGTTTGCGGGGAACCAACAATGAGCAGTTCTTC. Its protein is CASSLRGTNNEQFF.

There are many counts of this clonotype. V gene TRBV4-2 combines with J gene TRBJ1-1; D not resolved. V lost 4 bases to trimming and J lost 1 base, with 16 bases between them. Germline CDR1 is LGHNA and CDR2 is YNFKEQ. The CDR3 contains 16 residues. CDR3 protein: CASSLGPTRRNTEAFF. CDR3 nucleotides: TGTGCCAGCAGCCTAGGACCTACAAGGAGGAACACTGAAGCTTTCTTT.

In its sample, this clonotype was seen many times. The rearrangement links TRBV20-1 to TRBJ1-6; 7 bases match TRBD1. CDR1 is DFQATT, CDR2 SNEGSKA, per germline (reference sequence). The J segment lost 9 bases and the V segment lost 0 bases, leaving 5 bases of the junction unmatched. CDR3 size: 14 residues. CDR3 protein: CSAREAGGSSPLHF. CDR3 DNA: TGCAGTGCTAGAGAGGCAGGGGGGAGTTCACCCCTCCACTTT.

There are a few counts of this clonotype. J is TRBJ1-2 and V is TRBV6-5; D remains ambiguous. V was cut by 0 bases and J by 6 bases, with 11 bases left in between. The CDR3 consists of 14 residues. CDR1 is MNHEY and CDR2 is SVGAGI in the germline V gene. The CDR3 bases are TGTGCCAGCAGTTACTCCACTGGCCACGATGGCTACACCTTC. It codes for CASSYSTGHDGYTF.

This rearrangement joins TRBV5-1 to TRBJ1-1; maybe TRBD1 (5 bases). There are 15 residues in the CDR3. V lost 1 base to trimming and J lost 4 bases, with 14 bases between them. Per the germline V gene, CDR1 is SGHRS and CDR2 is YFSETQ. The CDR3 loop reads CASSLSGAASTEAFF. DNA for the CDR3: TGCGCCAGCAGCTTGTCCGGGGCTGCGAGCACTGAAGCTTTCTTT.

This clonotype has more than one count but fewer than ten. This chain joins TRBV20-1 and TRBJ1-1; 7 bases match TRBD1. Trimming took 4 bases from V and 4 from J; bases not matched to a gene: 3. Looked up from germline, CDR1 is DFQATT and CDR2 is SNEGSKA (reference sequence). The CDR3 sequence is 12 residues long. CDR3 amino acids: CSAKGTATEAFF. The CDR3 DNA reads as TGCAGTGCTAAAGGGACAGCCACTGAAGCTTTCTTT.

This clonotype was seen repeatedly, ten times or more. The chain recombines TRBV3-1 with TRBJ2-5, with a tentative D call TRBD1 (6 bases). This CDR3 is built from 14 residues. The germline V gene has CDR1 LGHDT and CDR2 YNNKEL (reference sequence). Trimming left V 6 bases short and J 7 bases short, with 18 bases between. The CDR3 nucleotides are TGTGCCAGCAGTCTCGGCCAGGGGCGAGTGACCCAGTACTTC. It yields the protein CASSLGQGRVTQYF.

The chain uses TRBV7-8 and TRBJ2-5; tentatively, D is TRBD1 or TRBD2 (5 bases each). This CDR3 spans 13 amino acids. With 4 bases removed from V and 7 bases from J, the gap between germline ends came to 13 bases. The germline V gene has CDR1 SGHVS and CDR2 FQNEAQ. CDR3 nucleotides: TGTGCCAGCAGCTGGGACGGCCGGGGGACCCAGTACTTC. As protein: CASSWDGRGTQYF. The whole variable domain, filled in from reference TRBV7-8 and TRBJ2-5, reads GAGVSQSPRYKVAKRGQDVALRCDPISGHVSLFWYQQALGQGPEFLTYFQNEAQLDKSGLPSDRFFAERPEGSVSTLKIQRTQQEDSAVYLCASSWDGRGTQYFGPGTRLLVL.

This clonotype was counted ten times or more. The chain couples TRBV5-1 to TRBJ2-3; 7 bases fit TRBD1. V was clipped by 4 bases and J by 2 bases; unmatched bases: 13. The CDR3 totals 17 residues. Germline CDR1 reads SGHRS; CDR2 reads YFSETQ. CDR3 protein: CASSDGTDHFFTDTQYF. Written as DNA, the CDR3 is TGCGCCAGCAGCGACGGGACAGACCATTTTTTCACAGATACGCAGTATTTT.

This clonotype was picked up many times. The chain links TRBV6-6 to TRBJ1-3; D gene uncertain. The V and J ends lost 7 bases and 0 bases respectively, with 7 bases between them. The CDR3 runs 13 residues. Germline V gene sequence: CDR1 MNHNY, CDR2 SVGAGI (reference sequence). CDR3 coding DNA: TGTGCCAGCACCGGCTCCTCTGGAAACACCATATATTTT. Residues: CASTGSSGNTIYF.

This clonotype has ten or more counts. The chain combines TRBV7-2 with TRBJ1-5; 9 positions agree with TRBD1. Germline values: CDR1 SGHTA, CDR2 FQGNSA. The J segment lost 5 bases and the V segment lost 5 bases, leaving 7 bases of the junction unmatched. This CDR3 comprises 15 residues. CDR3 region: CASSHPQGAHQPQHF. CDR3 coding DNA: TGTGCCAGCAGCCACCCACAGGGGGCTCATCAGCCCCAGCATTTT.

Only a few counts were recorded for this clonotype. This chain joins TRBV20-1 and TRBJ2-3; 12 bases map to TRBD2. V gave up 5 bases and J gave up 2 bases; unmatched junction bases: 5. The CDR3 totals 15 residues. Germline lookup yields CDR1 DFQATT and CDR2 SNEGSKA (reference sequence). DNA for the CDR3: TGCAGTGCTGTACTAGCGGGGGGATACACAGATACGCAGTATTTT. Residues: CSAVLAGGYTDTQYF.

This clonotype was counted at least ten times. The CDR3 spells CASRGTTGVIAFF. CDR3 sequence (DNA): TGTGCCAGCAGGGGGACCACAGGGGTGATAGCTTTCTTT. This chain links TRBV12-3 or TRBV12-4 with TRBJ1-1; 7 positions match TRBD1. CDR3 length: 13 residues. V lost 6 bases and J lost 10; bases outside the gene matches: 11.